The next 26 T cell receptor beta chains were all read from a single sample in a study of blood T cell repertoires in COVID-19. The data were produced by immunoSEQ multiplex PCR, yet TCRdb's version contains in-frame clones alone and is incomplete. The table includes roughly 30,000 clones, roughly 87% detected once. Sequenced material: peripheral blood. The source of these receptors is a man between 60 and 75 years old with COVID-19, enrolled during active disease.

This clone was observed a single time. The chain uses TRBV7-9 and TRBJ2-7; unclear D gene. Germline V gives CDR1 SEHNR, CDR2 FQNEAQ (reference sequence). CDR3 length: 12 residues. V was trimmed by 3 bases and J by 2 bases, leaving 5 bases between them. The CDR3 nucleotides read TGTGCCAGCAGCTTCCAGACCTACGAGCAGTACTTC. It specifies CASSFQTYEQYF.

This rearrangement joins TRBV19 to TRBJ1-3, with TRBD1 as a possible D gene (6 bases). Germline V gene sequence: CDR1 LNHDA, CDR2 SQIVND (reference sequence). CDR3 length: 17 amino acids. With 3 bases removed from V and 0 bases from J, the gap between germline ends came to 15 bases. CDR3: CASSITGHTNSGNTIYF. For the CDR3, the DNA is TGTGCCAGTAGTATTACGGGACACACAAACTCTGGAAACACCATATATTTT.

Here the CDR3 reads CASSLDVEQKAFF. The CDR3, as DNA: TGTGCCAGCAGCTTAGACGTGGAGCAAAAAGCTTTCTTT. The genes are TRBV11-2 and TRBJ1-1; D is ambiguous. The CDR3 has 13 residues. The germline CDR1 and CDR2 sequences are SGHAT and FQNNGV. The V end lost 0 bases, the J end lost 9 bases, and 11 bases lay between the germline ends.

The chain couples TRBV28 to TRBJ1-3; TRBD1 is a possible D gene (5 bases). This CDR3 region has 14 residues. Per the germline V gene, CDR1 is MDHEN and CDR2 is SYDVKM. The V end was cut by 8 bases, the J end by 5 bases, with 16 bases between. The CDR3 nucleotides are TGTGCCAGCTATACTTTGACAGCTCGAAACACCATATATTTT. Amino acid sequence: CASYTLTARNTIYF.

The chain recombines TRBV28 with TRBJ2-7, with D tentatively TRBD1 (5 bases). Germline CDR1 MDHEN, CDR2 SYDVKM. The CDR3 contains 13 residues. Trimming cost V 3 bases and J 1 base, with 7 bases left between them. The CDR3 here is CASSFGASYEQYF. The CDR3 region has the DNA TGTGCCAGCAGTTTTGGGGCATCCTACGAGCAGTACTTC.

CDR3 in amino acids: CASRMTGLNEKLFF. In DNA, the CDR3 is TGTGCCAGCAGAATGACAGGGTTAAATGAAAAACTGTTTTTT. The gene calls are TRBV28 and TRBJ1-4, with 7 bases lining up with TRBD1. The V and J ends lost 6 bases and 5 bases, in that order; junction bases with no gene match: 6. CDR3 size: 14 residues. Germline-derived CDR1 and CDR2 are MDHEN and SYDVKM.

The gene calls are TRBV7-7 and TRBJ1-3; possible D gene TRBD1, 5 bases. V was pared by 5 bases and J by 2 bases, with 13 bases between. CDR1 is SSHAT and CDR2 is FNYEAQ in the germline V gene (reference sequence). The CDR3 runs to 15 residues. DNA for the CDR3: TGTGCCAGCAGCCCGGGGGGAGCTGCTGGAAACACCATATATTTT. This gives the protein CASSPGGAAGNTIYF.

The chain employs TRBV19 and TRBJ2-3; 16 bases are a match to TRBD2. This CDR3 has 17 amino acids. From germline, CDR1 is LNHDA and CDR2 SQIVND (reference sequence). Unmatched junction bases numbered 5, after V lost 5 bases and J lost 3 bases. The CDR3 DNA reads TGTGCCAGTAGTTGGGGACTAGCGGGAGGGCCGACAGATACGCAGTATTTT. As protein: CASSWGLAGGPTDTQYF. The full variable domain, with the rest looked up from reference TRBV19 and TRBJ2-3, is DGGITQSPKYLFRKEGQNVTLSCEQNLNHDAMYWYRQDPGQGLRLIYYSQIVNDFQKGDIAEGYSVSREKKESFPLTVTSAQKNPTAFYLCASSWGLAGGPTDTQYFGPGTRLTVL.

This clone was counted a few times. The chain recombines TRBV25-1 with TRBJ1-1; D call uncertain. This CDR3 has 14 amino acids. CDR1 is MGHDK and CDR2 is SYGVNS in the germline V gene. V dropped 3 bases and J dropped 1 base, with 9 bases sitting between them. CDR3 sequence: CASSDHGGNTEAFF. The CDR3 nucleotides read TGTGCCAGCAGTGACCATGGCGGGAACACTGAAGCTTTCTTT.

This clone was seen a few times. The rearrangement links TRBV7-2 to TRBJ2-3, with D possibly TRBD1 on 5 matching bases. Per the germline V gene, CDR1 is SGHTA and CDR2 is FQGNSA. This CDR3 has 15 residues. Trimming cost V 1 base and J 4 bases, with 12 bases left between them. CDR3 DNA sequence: TGTGCCAGCAGCTTAGGACAGTCACACGCAGATACGCAGTATTTT. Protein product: CASSLGQSHADTQYF.

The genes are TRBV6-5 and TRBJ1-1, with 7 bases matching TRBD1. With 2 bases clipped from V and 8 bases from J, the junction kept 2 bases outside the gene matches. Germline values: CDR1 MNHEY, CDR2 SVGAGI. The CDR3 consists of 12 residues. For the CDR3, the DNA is TGTGCCAGCAGTTACAGGGGGCAGGAAGCTTTCTTT. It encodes CASSYRGQEAFF.

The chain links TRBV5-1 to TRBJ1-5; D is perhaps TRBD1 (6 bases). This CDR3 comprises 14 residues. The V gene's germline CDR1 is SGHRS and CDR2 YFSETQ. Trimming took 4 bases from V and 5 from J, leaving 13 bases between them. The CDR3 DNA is TGCGCCAGCAGCCCGGGACACGCGGATCAGCCCCAGCATTTT. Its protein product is CASSPGHADQPQHF.

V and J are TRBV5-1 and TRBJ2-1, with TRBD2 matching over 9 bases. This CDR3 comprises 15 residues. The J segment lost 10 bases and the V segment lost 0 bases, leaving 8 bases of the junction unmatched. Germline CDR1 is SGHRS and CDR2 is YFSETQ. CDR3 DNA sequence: TGCGCCAGCAGCTTGGACCTAGCGGGAAACACGGAGCAGTTCTTC. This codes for CASSLDLAGNTEQFF.

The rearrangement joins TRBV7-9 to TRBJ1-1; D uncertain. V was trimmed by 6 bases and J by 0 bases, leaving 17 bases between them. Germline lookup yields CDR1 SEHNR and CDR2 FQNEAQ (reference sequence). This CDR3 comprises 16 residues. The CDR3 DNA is TGTGCCAGCAGGCCGTGGTCGTCAGAAATGAACACTGAAGCTTTCTTT. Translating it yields CASRPWSSEMNTEAFF.

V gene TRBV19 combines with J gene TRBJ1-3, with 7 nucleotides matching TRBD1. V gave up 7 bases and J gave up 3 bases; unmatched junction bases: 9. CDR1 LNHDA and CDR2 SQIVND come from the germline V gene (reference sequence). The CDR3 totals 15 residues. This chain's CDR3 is CASTQGGASGNTIYF. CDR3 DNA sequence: TGTGCCAGTACTCAAGGGGGCGCGAGTGGAAACACCATATATTTT. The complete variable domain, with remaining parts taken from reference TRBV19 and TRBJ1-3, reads DGGITQSPKYLFRKEGQNVTLSCEQNLNHDAMYWYRQDPGQGLRLIYYSQIVNDFQKGDIAEGYSVSREKKESFPLTVTSAQKNPTAFYLCASTQGGASGNTIYFGEGSWLTVV.

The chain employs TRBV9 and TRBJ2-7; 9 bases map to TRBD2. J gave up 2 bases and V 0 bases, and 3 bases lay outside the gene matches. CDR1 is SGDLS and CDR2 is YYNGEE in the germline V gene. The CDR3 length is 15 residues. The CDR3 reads CASSVGREGAYEQYF. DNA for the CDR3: TGTGCCAGCAGCGTAGGGCGGGAGGGGGCCTACGAGCAGTACTTC.

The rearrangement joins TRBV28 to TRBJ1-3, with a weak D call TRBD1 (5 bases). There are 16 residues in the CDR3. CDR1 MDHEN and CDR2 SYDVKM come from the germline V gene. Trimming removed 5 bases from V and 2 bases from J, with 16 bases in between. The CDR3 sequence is CASSPPGGSTGNTIYF. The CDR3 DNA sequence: TGTGCCAGCAGTCCGCCCGGGGGATCGACTGGAAACACCATATATTTT.

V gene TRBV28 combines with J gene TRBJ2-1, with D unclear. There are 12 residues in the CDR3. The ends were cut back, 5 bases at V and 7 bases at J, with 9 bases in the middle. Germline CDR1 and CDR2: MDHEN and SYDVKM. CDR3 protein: CASSELSNEQFF. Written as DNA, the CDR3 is TGTGCCAGCAGTGAACTGTCGAATGAGCAGTTCTTC.

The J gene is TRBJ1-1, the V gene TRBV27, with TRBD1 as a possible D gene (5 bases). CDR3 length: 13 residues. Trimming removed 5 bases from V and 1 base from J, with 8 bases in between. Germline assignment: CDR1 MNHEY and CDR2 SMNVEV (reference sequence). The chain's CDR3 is CASSIQGNTEAFF. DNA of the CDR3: TGTGCCAGCAGTATTCAGGGGAACACTGAAGCTTTCTTT.

In DNA form, the CDR3 reads TGTGCCAGCAGTCCCCGGCGGCAGGGGCAAAGTGAAGCTTTCTTT. Residues: CASSPRRQGQSEAFF. The chain is built from TRBV6-2 or TRBV6-3 and TRBJ1-1, with TRBD1 as a possible D gene (6 bases). Germline V lookup: CDR1 MNHEY, CDR2 SVGEGT. The V end was cut by 5 bases, the J end by 7 bases, with 20 bases between. There are 15 residues in the CDR3.

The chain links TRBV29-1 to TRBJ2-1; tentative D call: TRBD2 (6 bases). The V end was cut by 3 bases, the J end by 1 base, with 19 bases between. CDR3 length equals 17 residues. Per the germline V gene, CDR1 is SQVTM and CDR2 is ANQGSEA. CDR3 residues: CSVEPKAGIPSYNEQFF. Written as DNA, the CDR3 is TGCAGCGTTGAGCCAAAAGCGGGCATTCCGTCCTACAATGAGCAGTTCTTC.

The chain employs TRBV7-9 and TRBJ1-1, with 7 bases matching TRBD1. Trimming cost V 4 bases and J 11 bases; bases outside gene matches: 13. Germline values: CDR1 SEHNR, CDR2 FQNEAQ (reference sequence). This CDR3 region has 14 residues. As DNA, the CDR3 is TGTGCCAGCAGCTCGGTGACAGGGTTGGGTGGGGCTTTCTTT. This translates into CASSSVTGLGGAFF.

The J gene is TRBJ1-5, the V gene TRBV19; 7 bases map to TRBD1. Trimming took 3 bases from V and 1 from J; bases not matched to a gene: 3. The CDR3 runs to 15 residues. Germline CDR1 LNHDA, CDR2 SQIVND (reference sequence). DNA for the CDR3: TGTGCCAGTAGTATCTCGGACAGGAGCAATCAGCCCCAGCATTTT. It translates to CASSISDRSNQPQHF.

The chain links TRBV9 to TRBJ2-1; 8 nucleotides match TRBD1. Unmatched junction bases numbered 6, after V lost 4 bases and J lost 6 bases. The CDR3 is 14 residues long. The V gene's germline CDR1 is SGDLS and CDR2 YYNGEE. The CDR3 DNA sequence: TGTGCCAGCAGCCCCGGGACAGGCGGCAATGAGCAGTTCTTC. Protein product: CASSPGTGGNEQFF.

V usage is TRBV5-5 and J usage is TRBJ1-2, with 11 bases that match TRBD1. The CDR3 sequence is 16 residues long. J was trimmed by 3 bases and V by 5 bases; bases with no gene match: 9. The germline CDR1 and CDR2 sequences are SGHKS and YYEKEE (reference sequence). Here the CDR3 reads CASRPAGQGAHYGYTF. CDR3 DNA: TGTGCCAGCAGACCGGCAGGACAGGGGGCACACTATGGCTACACCTTC.

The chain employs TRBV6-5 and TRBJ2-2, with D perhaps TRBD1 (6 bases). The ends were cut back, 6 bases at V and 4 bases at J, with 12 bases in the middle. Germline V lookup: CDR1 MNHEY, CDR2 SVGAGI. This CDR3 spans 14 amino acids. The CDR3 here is CASRKTGSTGELFF. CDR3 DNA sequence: TGTGCCAGCAGAAAGACAGGCAGCACCGGGGAGCTGTTTTTT.